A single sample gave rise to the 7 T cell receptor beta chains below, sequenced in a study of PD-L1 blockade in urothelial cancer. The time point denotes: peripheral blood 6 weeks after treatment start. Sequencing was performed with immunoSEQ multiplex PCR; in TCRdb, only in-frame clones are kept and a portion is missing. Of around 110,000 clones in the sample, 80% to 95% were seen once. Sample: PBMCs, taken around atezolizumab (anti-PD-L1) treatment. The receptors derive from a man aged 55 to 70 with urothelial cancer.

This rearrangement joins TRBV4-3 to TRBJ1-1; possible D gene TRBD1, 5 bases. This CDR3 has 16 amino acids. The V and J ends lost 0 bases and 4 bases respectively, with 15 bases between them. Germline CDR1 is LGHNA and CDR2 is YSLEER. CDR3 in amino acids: CASSQDQGGVGTEAFF. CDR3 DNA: TGCGCCAGCAGCCAAGATCAGGGAGGGGTGGGCACTGAAGCTTTCTTT.

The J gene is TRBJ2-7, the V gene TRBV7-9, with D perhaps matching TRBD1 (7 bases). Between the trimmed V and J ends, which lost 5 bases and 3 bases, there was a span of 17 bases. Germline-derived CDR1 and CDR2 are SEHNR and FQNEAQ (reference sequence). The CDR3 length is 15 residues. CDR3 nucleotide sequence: TGTGCCAGCAGCGGGGGGAGGCAGGGGGACTACGAGCAGTACTTC. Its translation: CASSGGRQGDYEQYF. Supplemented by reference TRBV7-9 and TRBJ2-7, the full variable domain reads DTGVSQNPRHKITKRGQNVTFRCDPISEHNRLYWYRQTLGQGPEFLTYFQNEAQLEKSRLLSDRFSAERPKGSFSTLEIQRTEQGDSAMYLCASSGGRQGDYEQYFGPGTRLTVT.

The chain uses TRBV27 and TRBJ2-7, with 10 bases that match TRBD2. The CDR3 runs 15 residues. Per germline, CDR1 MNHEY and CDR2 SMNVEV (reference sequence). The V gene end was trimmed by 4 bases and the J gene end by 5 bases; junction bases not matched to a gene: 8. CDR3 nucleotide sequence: TGTGCCAGCAGTTCCAGTCAGCGGGAGGGCAACGAGCAGTACTTC. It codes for CASSSSQREGNEQYF.

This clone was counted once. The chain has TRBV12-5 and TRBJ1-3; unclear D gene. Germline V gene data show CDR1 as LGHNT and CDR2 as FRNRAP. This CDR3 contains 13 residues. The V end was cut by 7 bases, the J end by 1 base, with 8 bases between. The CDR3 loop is CASAQDSGNTIYF. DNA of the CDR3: TGTGCTAGTGCCCAGGATTCTGGAAACACCATATATTTT. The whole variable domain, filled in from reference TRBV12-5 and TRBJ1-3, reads DARVTQTPRHKVTEMGQEVTMRCQPILGHNTVFWYRQTMMQGLELLAYFRNRAPLDDSGMPKDRFSAEMPDATLATLKIQPSEPRDSAVYFCASAQDSGNTIYFGEGSWLTVV.

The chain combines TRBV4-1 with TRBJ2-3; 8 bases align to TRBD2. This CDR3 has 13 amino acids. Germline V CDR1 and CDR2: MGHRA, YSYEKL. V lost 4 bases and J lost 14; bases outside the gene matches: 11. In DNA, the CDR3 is TGCGCCAGCAGCCCCCTTCGGGGGGGATTCAGGTATTTT. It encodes CASSPLRGGFRYF.

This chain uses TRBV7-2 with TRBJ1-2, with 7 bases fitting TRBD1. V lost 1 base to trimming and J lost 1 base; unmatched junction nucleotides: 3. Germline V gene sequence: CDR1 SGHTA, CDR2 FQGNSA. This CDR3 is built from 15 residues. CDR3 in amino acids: CASSLGTGYNYGYTF. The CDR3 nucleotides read TGTGCCAGCAGCTTAGGGACAGGATATAACTATGGCTACACCTTC.

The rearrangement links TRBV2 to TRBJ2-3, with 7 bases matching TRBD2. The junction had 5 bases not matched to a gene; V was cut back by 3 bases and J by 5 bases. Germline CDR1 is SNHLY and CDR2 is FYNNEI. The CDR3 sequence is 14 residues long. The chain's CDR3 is CASSEQRDGDTQYF. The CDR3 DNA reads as TGTGCCAGCAGTGAGCAGCGGGACGGAGATACGCAGTATTTT.